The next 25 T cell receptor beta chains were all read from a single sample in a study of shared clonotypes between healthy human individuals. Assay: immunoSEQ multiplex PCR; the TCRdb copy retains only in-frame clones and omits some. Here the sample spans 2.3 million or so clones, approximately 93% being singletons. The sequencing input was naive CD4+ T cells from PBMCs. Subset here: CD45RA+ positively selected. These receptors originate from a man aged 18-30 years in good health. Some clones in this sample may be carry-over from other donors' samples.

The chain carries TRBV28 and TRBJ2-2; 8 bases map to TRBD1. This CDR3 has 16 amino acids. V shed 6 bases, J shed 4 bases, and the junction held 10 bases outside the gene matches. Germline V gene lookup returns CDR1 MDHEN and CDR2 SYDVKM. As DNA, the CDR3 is TGTGCCAGCAGAGCGCCCGGGACAGGAGTCACCGGGGAGCTGTTTTTT. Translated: CASRAPGTGVTGELFF.

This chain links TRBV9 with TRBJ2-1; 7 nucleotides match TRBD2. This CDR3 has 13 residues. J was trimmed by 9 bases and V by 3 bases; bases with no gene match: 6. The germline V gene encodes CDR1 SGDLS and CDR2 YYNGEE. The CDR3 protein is CASSGGVAGEQFF. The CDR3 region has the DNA TGTGCCAGCAGCGGAGGGGTAGCGGGTGAGCAGTTCTTC.

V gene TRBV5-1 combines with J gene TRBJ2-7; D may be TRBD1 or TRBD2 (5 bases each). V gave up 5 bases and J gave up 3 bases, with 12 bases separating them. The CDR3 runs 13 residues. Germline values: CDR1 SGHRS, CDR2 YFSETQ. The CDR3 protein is CASSIGTIYEQYF. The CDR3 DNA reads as TGCGCCAGCAGTATAGGGACGATCTACGAGCAGTACTTC.

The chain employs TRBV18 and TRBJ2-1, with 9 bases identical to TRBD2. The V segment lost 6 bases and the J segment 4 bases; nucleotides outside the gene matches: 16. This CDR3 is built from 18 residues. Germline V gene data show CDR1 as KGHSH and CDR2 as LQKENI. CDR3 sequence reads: CASSQNVPTSGAYNEQFF. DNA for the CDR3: TGTGCCAGCTCGCAAAACGTCCCGACTAGCGGAGCGTACAATGAGCAGTTCTTC.

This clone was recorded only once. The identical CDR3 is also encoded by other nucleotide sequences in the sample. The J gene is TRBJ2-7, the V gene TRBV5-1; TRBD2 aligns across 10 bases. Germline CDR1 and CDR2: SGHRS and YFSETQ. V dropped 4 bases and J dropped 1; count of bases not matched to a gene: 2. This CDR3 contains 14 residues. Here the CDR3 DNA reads TGCGCCAGCAGCCTGACTAGCGGGTCCTACGAGCAGTACTTC. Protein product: CASSLTSGSYEQYF.

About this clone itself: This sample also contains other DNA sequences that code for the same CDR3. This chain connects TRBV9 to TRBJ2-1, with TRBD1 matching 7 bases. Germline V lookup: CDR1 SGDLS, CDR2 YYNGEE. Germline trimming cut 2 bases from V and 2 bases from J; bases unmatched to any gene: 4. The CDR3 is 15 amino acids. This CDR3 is CASSVTGTAYNEQFF. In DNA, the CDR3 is TGTGCCAGCAGCGTTACCGGGACAGCCTACAATGAGCAGTTCTTC.

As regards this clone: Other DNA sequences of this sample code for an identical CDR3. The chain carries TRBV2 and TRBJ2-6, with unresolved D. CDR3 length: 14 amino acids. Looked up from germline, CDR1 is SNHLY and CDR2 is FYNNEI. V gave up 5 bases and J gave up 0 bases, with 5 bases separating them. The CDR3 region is CASSPSSGANVLTF. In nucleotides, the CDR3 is TGTGCCAGCAGTCCAAGCTCTGGGGCCAACGTCCTGACTTTC. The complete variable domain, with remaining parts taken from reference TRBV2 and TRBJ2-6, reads EPEVTQTPSHQVTQMGQEVILRCVPISNHLYFYWYRQILGQKVEFLVSFYNNEISEKSEIFDDQFSVERPDGSNFTLKIRSTKLEDSAMYFCASSPSSGANVLTFGAGSRLTVL.

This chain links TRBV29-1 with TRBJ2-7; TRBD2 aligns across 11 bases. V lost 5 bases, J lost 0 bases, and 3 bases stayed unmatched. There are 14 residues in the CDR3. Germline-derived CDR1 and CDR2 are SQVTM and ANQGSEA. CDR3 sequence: CSVYTSGSSYEQYF. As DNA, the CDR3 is TGCAGCGTTTACACTAGCGGGAGCTCCTACGAGCAGTACTTC.

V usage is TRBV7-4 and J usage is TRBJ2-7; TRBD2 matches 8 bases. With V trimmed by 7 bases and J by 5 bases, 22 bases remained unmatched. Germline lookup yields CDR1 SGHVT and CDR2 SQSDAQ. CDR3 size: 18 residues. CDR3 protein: CASTKNCMGTRGLHEQYF. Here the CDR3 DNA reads TGTGCCAGCACCAAGAATTGTATGGGGACTAGGGGACTCCACGAGCAGTACTTC.

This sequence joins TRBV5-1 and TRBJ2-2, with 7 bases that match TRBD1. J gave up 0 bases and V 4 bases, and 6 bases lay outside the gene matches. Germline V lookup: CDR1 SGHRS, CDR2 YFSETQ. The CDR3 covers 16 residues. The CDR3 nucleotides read TGCGCCAGCAGCGTTACAGGGGACGCGAACACCGGGGAGCTGTTTTTT. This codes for CASSVTGDANTGELFF.

DNA of the CDR3: TGTGCCAGCAGCTTAGCTTCGGCGAACACTGAAGCTTTCTTT. Amino acid sequence: CASSLASANTEAFF. The chain links TRBV5-4 to TRBJ1-1; no definite D call. The germline V and J ends were trimmed by 2 bases and 1 base, with 9 bases remaining between them. This CDR3 has 14 residues. The germline V gene encodes CDR1 SGHNT and CDR2 YYREEE (reference sequence).

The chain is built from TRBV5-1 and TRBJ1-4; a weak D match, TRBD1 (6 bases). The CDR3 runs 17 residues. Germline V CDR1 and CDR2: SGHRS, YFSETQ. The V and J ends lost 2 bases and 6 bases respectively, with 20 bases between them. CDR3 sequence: CASSFNPQGRGYEKLFF. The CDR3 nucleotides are TGCGCCAGCAGCTTTAATCCCCAGGGCAGGGGCTATGAAAAACTGTTTTTT.

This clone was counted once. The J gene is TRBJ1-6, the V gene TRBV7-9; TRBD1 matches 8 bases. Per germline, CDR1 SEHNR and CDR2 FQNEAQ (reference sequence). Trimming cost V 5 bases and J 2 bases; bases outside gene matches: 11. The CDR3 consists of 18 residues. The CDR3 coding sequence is TGTGCCAGCAGCCCCTTTCCGACAGGGGAGGCCTATAATTCACCCCTCCACTTT. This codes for CASSPFPTGEAYNSPLHF.

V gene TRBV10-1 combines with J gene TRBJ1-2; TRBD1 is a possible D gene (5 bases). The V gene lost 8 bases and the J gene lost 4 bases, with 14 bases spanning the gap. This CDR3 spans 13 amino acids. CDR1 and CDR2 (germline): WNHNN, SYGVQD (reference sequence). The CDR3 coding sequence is TGCGCCAGCGGAAGGGACGGACTCTATGGCTACACCTTC. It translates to CASGRDGLYGYTF.

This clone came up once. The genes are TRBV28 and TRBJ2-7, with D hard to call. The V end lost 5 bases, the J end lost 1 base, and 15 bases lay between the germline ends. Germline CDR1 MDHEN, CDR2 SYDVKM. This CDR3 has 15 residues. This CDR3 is CASSPPAGESYEQYF. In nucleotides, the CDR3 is TGTGCCAGCAGTCCCCCCGCAGGCGAATCCTACGAGCAGTACTTC.

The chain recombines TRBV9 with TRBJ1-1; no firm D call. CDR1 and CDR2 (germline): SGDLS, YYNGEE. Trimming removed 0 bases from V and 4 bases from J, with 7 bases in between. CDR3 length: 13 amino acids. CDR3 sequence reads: CASSVDSSTEAFF. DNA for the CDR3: TGTGCCAGCAGCGTAGATTCGAGCACTGAAGCTTTCTTT.

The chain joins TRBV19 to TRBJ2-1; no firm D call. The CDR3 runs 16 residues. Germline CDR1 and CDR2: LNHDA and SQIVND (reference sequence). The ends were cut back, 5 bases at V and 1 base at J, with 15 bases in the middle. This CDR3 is CASSEWRPESYNEQFF. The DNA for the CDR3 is TGTGCCAGTAGTGAATGGCGACCGGAGTCCTACAATGAGCAGTTCTTC.

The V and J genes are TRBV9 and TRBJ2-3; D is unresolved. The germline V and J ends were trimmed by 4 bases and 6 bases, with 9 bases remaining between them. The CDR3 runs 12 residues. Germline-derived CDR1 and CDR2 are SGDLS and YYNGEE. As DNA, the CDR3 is TGTGCCAGCAGCCGAACTCTGGATACGCAGTATTTT. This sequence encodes CASSRTLDTQYF.

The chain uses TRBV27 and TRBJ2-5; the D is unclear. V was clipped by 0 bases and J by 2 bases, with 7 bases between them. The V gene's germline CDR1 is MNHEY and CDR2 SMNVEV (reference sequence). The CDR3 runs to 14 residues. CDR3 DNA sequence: TGTGCCAGCAGTTTATCTACAGCACAAGAGACCCAGTACTTC. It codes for CASSLSTAQETQYF.

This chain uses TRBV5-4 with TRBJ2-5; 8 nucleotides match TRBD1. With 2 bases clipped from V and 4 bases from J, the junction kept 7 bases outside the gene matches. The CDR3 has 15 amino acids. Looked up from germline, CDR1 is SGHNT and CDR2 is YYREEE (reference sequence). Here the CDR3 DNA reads TGTGCCAGCAGCTTTAGGCAGGGGGCTCGAGAGACCCAGTACTTC. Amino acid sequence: CASSFRQGARETQYF.

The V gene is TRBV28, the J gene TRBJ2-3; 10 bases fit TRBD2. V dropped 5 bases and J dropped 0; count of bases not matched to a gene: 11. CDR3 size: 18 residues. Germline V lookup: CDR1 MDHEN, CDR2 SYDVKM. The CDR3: CASSLARTSGASTDTQYF. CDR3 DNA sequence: TGTGCCAGCAGTCTCGCCCGGACTAGCGGAGCAAGCACAGATACGCAGTATTTT.

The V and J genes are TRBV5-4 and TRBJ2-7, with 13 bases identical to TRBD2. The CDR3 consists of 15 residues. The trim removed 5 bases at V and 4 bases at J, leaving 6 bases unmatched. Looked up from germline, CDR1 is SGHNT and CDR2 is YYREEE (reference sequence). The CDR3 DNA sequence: TGTGCCAGCAGAAATGGACTAGCGGGAGAGTACGAGCAGTACTTC. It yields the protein CASRNGLAGEYEQYF.

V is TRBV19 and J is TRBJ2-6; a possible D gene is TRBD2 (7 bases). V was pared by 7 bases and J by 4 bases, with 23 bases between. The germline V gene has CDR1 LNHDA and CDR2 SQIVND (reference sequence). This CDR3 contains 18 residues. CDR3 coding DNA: TGTGCCAGTACCGATAGGCGGGGGCCCACTAGGGGGGCCAACGTCCTGACTTTC. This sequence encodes CASTDRRGPTRGANVLTF.

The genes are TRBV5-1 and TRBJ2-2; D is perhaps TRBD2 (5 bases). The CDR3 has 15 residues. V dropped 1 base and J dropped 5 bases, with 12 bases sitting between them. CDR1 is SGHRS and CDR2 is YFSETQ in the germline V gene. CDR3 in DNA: TGCGCCAGCAGCTTGTTTCGGACGGGGACCGGGGAGCTGTTTTTT. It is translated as CASSLFRTGTGELFF. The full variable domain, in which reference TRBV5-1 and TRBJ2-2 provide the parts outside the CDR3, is KAGVTQTPRYLIKTRGQQVTLSCSPISGHRSVSWYQQTPGQGLQFLFEYFSETQRNKGNFPGRFSGRQFSNSRSEMNVSTLELGDSALYLCASSLFRTGTGELFFGEGSRLTVL.

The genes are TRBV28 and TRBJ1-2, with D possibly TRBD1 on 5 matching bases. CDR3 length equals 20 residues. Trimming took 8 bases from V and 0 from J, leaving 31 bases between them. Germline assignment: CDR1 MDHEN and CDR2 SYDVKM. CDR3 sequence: CASGESNPQRVGGANYGYTF. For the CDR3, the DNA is TGTGCCAGCGGTGAATCAAACCCACAACGTGTTGGGGGGGCTAACTATGGCTACACCTTC.